The 2 T cell receptor beta chains below come from one sample, sequenced in a study of Ad26.COV2.S vaccination and SARS-CoV-2 variants. Sequencing used immunoSEQ multiplex PCR; TCRdb keeps in-frame clones, though not all of them. Seen here are roughly 410,000 clones, roughly four fifths observed once, and the top ten hold approximately 7.8%. The sample's treatment: around 19 received Ad26.COV2.S at low or high dose, single or two shots; 5 received placebo; per-sample allocation not given. The study sampled participants on day 63 after the first vaccine or placebo injection. Here the sequenced sample was peripheral blood, taken in a trial of Ad26.COV2.S vaccine versus placebo. The receptors come from a person between 18 and 60 years old who received the Ad26.COV2.S COVID-19 vaccine or a placebo.

This rearrangement joins TRBV7-9 to TRBJ2-1; 9 bases map to TRBD2. The CDR3 is made up of 15 amino acids. Unmatched junction bases numbered 8, after V lost 5 bases and J lost 6 bases. The germline CDR1 and CDR2 sequences are SEHNR and FQNEAQ (reference sequence). CDR3 DNA: TGTGCCAGCAGCGGTCGCGGTAGCGGGGGCAATGAGCAGTTCTTC. This sequence encodes CASSGRGSGGNEQFF.

The CDR3 protein is CASSQLAAGDGYTF. In DNA form, the CDR3 reads TGCGCCAGCAGCCAGCTGGCGGCAGGGGATGGCTACACCTTC. The chain is built from TRBV4-1 and TRBJ1-2; possible D gene TRBD1, 6 bases. The CDR3 is 14 residues long. CDR1 and CDR2 from the germline V gene are MGHRA and YSYEKL. Trimming stripped 3 bases from V and 6 bases from J, with 14 bases between.